The 19 T cell receptor beta chains reported below all come from one sample, sequenced in a study of T cells in localized non-small cell lung cancer. Sequencing was performed with immunoSEQ multiplex PCR; in TCRdb, only in-frame clones are kept and a portion is missing. The sample carries about 40,000 clones, around 86% recorded once. The sequencing used peripheral blood, collected before any cancer treatment. Source of these receptors: a man between 18 and 49 years old with stage I lung adenocarcinoma.

This clone was counted once. This chain joins TRBV7-3 and TRBJ1-1, with 7 positions matching TRBD1. The ends lost 7 bases at V and 2 bases at J; junction bases unmatched: 4. Germline CDR1 and CDR2: SGHTA and FQGTGA. This CDR3 has 13 residues. CDR3 DNA sequence: TGTGCCAGCACCCAGGGGGTTAACACTGAAGCTTTCTTT. Translation: CASTQGVNTEAFF. Together with reference TRBV7-3 and TRBJ1-1, the CDR3 gives the full variable domain: GAGVSQTPSNKVTEKGKYVELRCDPISGHTALYWYRQSLGQGPEFLIYFQGTGAADDSGLPNDRFFAVRPEGSVSTLKIQRTERGDSAVYLCASTQGVNTEAFFGQGTRLTVV.

The genes are TRBV27 and TRBJ2-1; maybe TRBD1 (6 bases). This CDR3 is 14 amino acids long. The V gene's germline CDR1 is MNHEY and CDR2 SMNVEV (reference sequence). Trimming pared 4 bases from V and 5 bases from J, leaving 12 bases between. In nucleotides, the CDR3 is TGTGCCAGCAGTTCCATTGGACAGAACAATGAGCAGTTCTTC. Its protein product is CASSSIGQNNEQFF.

The rearrangement uses TRBV19 and TRBJ1-1; 7 bases agree with TRBD1. J was trimmed by 4 bases and V by 7 bases; bases with no gene match: 6. This CDR3 contains 13 residues. CDR1 is LNHDA, CDR2 SQIVND, per germline (reference sequence). In DNA form, the CDR3 reads TGTGCCAGTACCGTGACAGGGAGCACTGAAGCTTTCTTT. Its translation is CASTVTGSTEAFF.

The CDR3 region is CATGGTGTQYF. CDR3 sequence (DNA): TGTGCCACCGGGGGGACAGGGACCCAGTACTTC. The V and J genes are TRBV19 and TRBJ2-5; TRBD1 might be the D (8 bases). Trimming left V 10 bases short and J 7 bases short, with 13 bases between. This CDR3 is 11 amino acids long. Germline V lookup: CDR1 LNHDA, CDR2 SQIVND (reference sequence). Complete variable domain (other parts from reference TRBV19 and TRBJ2-5): DGGITQSPKYLFRKEGQNVTLSCEQNLNHDAMYWYRQDPGQGLRLIYYSQIVNDFQKGDIAEGYSVSREKKESFPLTVTSAQKNPTAFYLCATGGTGTQYFGPGTRLLVL.

As DNA, the CDR3 is TGTGCCAGCAGTCCCCTGGGGGGGGCCGAGCAGTACTTC. Translation: CASSPLGGAEQYF. V usage is TRBV6-6 and J usage is TRBJ2-7; D might be TRBD2 (7 bases). The V end lost 5 bases, the J end lost 6 bases, and 14 bases lay between the germline ends. CDR3 length: 13 residues. Germline V CDR1 and CDR2: MNHNY, SVGAGI (reference sequence).

This clone came up a few times. V and J are TRBV16 and TRBJ2-1, with 11 bases fitting TRBD1. This CDR3 is built from 15 residues. Germline-derived CDR1 and CDR2 are KGHSY and FQNENV. V lost 2 bases and J lost 3; bases outside the gene matches: 0. The CDR3 sequence is CASSQGTGGYNEQFF. CDR3 sequence (DNA): TGTGCCAGCAGCCAAGGGACAGGGGGCTACAATGAGCAGTTCTTC.

The rearrangement uses TRBV5-6 and TRBJ1-1; D gene uncertain. CDR1 and CDR2 (germline): SGHDT, YYEEEE. This CDR3 has 15 amino acids. V was pared by 0 bases and J by 0 bases, with 9 bases between. The CDR3 sequence: CASSLGQVLNTEAFF. CDR3 sequence (DNA): TGTGCCAGCAGCTTGGGTCAGGTTTTGAACACTGAAGCTTTCTTT.

This clone was recorded a few times. Here the CDR3 DNA reads TGTGCCAGCTCACCATCGGCAGGGGCGATTCCGGCGGGCTACACCTTC. It encodes CASSPSAGAIPAGYTF. The V and J genes are TRBV18 and TRBJ1-2, with TRBD1 as a possible D gene (6 bases). V lost 2 bases and J 8 bases, leaving 21 bases between the germline ends. CDR3 length equals 16 residues. Per the germline V gene, CDR1 is KGHSH and CDR2 is LQKENI.

The CDR3 region is CASSSPASGGAADTQYF. CDR3 nucleotide sequence: TGTGCCAGCAGCTCGCCCGCTAGCGGGGGGGCAGCGGATACGCAGTATTTT. The V call is TRBV7-2, the J call TRBJ2-3, with TRBD2 matching 12 bases. CDR1 is SGHTA, CDR2 FQGNSA, per germline. The CDR3 is 17 residues long. The J segment lost 6 bases and the V segment lost 4 bases, leaving 11 bases of the junction unmatched.

The V and J genes are TRBV2 and TRBJ1-6; the match to TRBD1 covers 8 bases. The CDR3 consists of 14 residues. The V segment lost 7 bases and the J segment 5 bases; nucleotides outside the gene matches: 4. CDR1 and CDR2 from the germline V gene are SNHLY and FYNNEI. The CDR3 bases are TGTGCCAGCACCGGACAGGGTAATAATTCACCCCTCCACTTT. Translating it yields CASTGQGNNSPLHF. Based on the CDR3 plus reference TRBV2 and TRBJ1-6, the full variable domain is EPEVTQTPSHQVTQMGQEVILRCVPISNHLYFYWYRQILGQKVEFLVSFYNNEISEKSEIFDDQFSVERPDGSNFTLKIRSTKLEDSAMYFCASTGQGNNSPLHFGNGTRLTVT.

This chain connects TRBV28 to TRBJ1-1; maybe TRBD1 (6 bases). Germline V lookup: CDR1 MDHEN, CDR2 SYDVKM. The CDR3 covers 11 residues. V was cut by 4 bases and J by 10 bases, with 10 bases left in between. CDR3 residues: CASSYPGVAFF. In DNA form, the CDR3 reads TGTGCCAGCAGTTACCCAGGGGTAGCTTTCTTT.

The chain joins TRBV2 to TRBJ2-4; a weak D match, TRBD2 (5 bases). The CDR3 is 19 residues long. Per germline, CDR1 SNHLY and CDR2 FYNNEI. The germline V and J ends were trimmed by 5 bases and 0 bases, with 23 bases remaining between them. CDR3 coding DNA: TGTGCCAGCAGTTACCCGGGAACGGGCGGTCGTCTAGCCAAAAACATTCAGTACTTC. Translated, it gives CASSYPGTGGRLAKNIQYF.

This clone showed up just once. The chain combines TRBV6-1 with TRBJ1-1, with D possibly TRBD1 on 5 matching bases. The CDR3 contains 14 residues. Per germline, CDR1 MNHNS and CDR2 SASEGT. Trimming pared 4 bases from V and 0 bases from J, leaving 9 bases between. The CDR3 loop is CASSGDGLNTEAFF. As DNA, the CDR3 is TGTGCCAGCAGTGGGGACGGGCTGAACACTGAAGCTTTCTTT.

The rearrangement joins TRBV5-1 to TRBJ2-3, with TRBD2 matching over 8 bases. Trimming at V came to 4 bases and at J to 2 bases, leaving 6 bases not matched to a gene. In germline, CDR1 is SGHRS, CDR2 YFSETQ. The CDR3 loop spans 15 amino acids. The CDR3 DNA sequence: TGCGCCAGCAGCCCCAGCGGGGGAGCCACAGATACGCAGTATTTT. Protein sequence: CASSPSGGATDTQYF.

The genes are TRBV25-1 and TRBJ2-5; 7 positions agree with TRBD2. Germline CDR1 is MGHDK and CDR2 is SYGVNS. This CDR3 region has 13 residues. Trimming cost V 2 bases and J 4 bases; bases outside gene matches: 1. This CDR3 reads CASSEAGVETQYF. CDR3 bases: TGTGCCAGCAGTGAAGCGGGGGTAGAGACCCAGTACTTC.

The chain employs TRBV7-9 and TRBJ1-6, with no clear D. The CDR3 contains 12 residues. V was clipped by 1 base and J by 10 bases, with 5 bases between them. Germline V gene sequence: CDR1 SEHNR, CDR2 FQNEAQ (reference sequence). The DNA of the CDR3 is TGTGCCAGCAGCTTAGGAGGGTCACCCCTCCACTTT. It yields the protein CASSLGGSPLHF.

This chain links TRBV6-5 with TRBJ1-2; D perhaps matches TRBD1 (5 bases). This CDR3 spans 13 amino acids. Germline V gene data show CDR1 as MNHEY and CDR2 as SVGAGI. The V end lost 6 bases, the J end lost 0 bases, and 8 bases lay between the germline ends. CDR3 sequence: CASRATANYGYTF. The CDR3 DNA is TGTGCCAGCAGGGCGACAGCTAACTATGGCTACACCTTC.

The gene calls are TRBV6-5 and TRBJ1-1; possibly TRBD1 for D (6 bases). Per the germline V gene, CDR1 is MNHEY and CDR2 is SVGAGI. V dropped 5 bases and J dropped 0 bases, with 13 bases sitting between them. CDR3 size: 15 residues. CDR3 sequence (DNA): TGTGCCAGCAGTCGCAACGGACAGATGAACACTGAAGCTTTCTTT. This gives the protein CASSRNGQMNTEAFF.

The rearrangement links TRBV15 to TRBJ2-1; 7 bases are a match to TRBD1. The CDR3 runs to 15 residues. J lost 2 bases, V lost 1 base, and 2 bases had no gene match. In germline, CDR1 is LNHNV, CDR2 YYDKDF (reference sequence). The CDR3 sequence: CATSRVGTAYNEQFF. DNA for the CDR3: TGTGCCACCAGCAGAGTCGGGACAGCCTACAATGAGCAGTTCTTC.